This TCR beta chain was recovered during a study of CD8+ T cells in alopecia areata. This CDR3 region has 17 residues. V lost 4 bases, J lost 1 base, and 11 bases stayed unmatched. CDR1 is SGHNT, CDR2 YYREEE, per germline (reference sequence). Once RNA had been extracted, it was reverse transcribed into cDNA to act as the sequencing template. The protocol was immunoSEQ multiplex PCR, while the TCRdb copy is restricted to in-frame clones and leaves out a portion. Here the sample spans hundreds of thousands of clones, 67% being singletons. This clonotype was sampled from a human donor with alopecia areata. The sample consisted of CD4+ T cells sorted from blood, taken at week 0. The chain joins TRBV5-4 to TRBJ1-2, with TRBD1 matching 9 bases. The CDR3 DNA sequence: TGTGCCAGCAGCCCGTGGGCCGGGACAGGGTATAACTATGGCTACACCTTC. This gives the protein CASSPWAGTGYNYGYTF.